This is a list of T cell receptor beta chains from one sample in a study of PD-1 blockade in mismatch repair-deficient tumors. Produced via immunoSEQ multiplex PCR; TCRdb's table is partial and in-frame only. Among approximately 50,000 clones listed, around 82% were seen once. Here the sequenced sample was peripheral blood, taken 4 weeks after starting pembrolizumab. The source of these receptors is an adult with mismatch repair-deficient cancer. Both conserved end residues are part of each CDR3. Each record gives: D gene, J gene, V gene, clone size, CDR3 protein, CDR3 DNA. The D gene is left open where the match is weak. Clone size appears in some rows only: once, few, many, or a class for an expanded clone.

TRBD1,TRBJ1-1,TRBV30,few,CAWSVTGTNTEAFF,TGTGCCTGGAGTGTGACAGGGACCAACACTGAAGCTTTCTTT
-,TRBJ2-1,TRBV19,few,CASSTRHHNEQFF,TGTGCCAGTAGTACTCGACACCACAATGAGCAGTTCTTC
-,TRBJ2-2,TRBV30,-,CAWSGKGGPKVGELFF,TGTGCCTGGAGTGGTAAGGGGGGACCCAAGGTCGGGGAGCTGTTTTTT
-,TRBJ2-1,TRBV21-1,-,CASSNGKGLFNEQFF,TGTGCCAGCAGCAATGGAAAGGGTTTATTCAATGAGCAGTTCTTC
-,TRBJ1-2,TRBV7-2,-,CASSDQTGTRHGYTF,TGTGCCAGCAGCGACCAAACCGGGACACGCCATGGCTACACCTTC
-,TRBJ1-1,TRBV4-3,-,CASSREGATEAFF,TGCGCCAGCAGCCGAGAAGGGGCCACTGAAGCTTTCTTT
-,TRBJ1-2,TRBV2,-,CASSRNYGYTF,TGTGCCAGCAGTAGAAACTATGGCTACACCTTC
-,TRBJ2-2,TRBV30,few,CAWSSGAAGELFF,TGTGCCTGGAGTAGTGGGGCCGCCGGGGAGCTGTTTTTT
TRBD2,TRBJ2-2,TRBV7-7,-,CASGTSVTGELFF,TGTGCTAGCGGGACTAGCGTAACCGGGGAGCTGTTTTTT
-,TRBJ1-3,TRBV5-6,-,CASSLGTGKNTIYF,TGTGCCAGCAGCTTGGGGACCGGGAAAAACACCATATATTTT
TRBD2,TRBJ2-1,TRBV7-3,-,CASSLYSSGSADEQFF,TGTGCCAGCAGCCTCTATTCTAGCGGGAGTGCGGATGAGCAGTTCTTC
-,TRBJ2-3,TRBV27,-,CASGIDYLTDTQYF,TGTGCCAGCGGTATTGACTACCTCACAGATACGCAGTATTTT
-,TRBJ1-5,TRBV19,-,CASYPGQGMPQHF,TGTGCCAGCTACCCGGGCCAGGGGATGCCCCAGCATTTT
TRBD2,TRBJ2-5,TRBV30,-,CAWGVRGGGKQETQYF,TGTGCCTGGGGGGTCCGGGGGGGAGGGAAACAAGAGACCCAGTACTTC
TRBD2,TRBJ2-7,TRBV14,-,CASRPTSGSSYEQYF,TGTGCCAGCAGACCTACCAGCGGGAGCTCCTACGAGCAGTACTTC
-,TRBJ2-1,TRBV25-1,once,CASSDGSSYNEQFF,TGTGCCAGCAGTGACGGCAGCTCCTACAATGAGCAGTTCTTC
-,TRBJ1-5,TRBV19,-,CASAGLFNQPQHF,TGTGCCAGTGCGGGACTCTTCAATCAGCCCCAGCATTTT
-,TRBJ1-2,TRBV19,-,CASSTRWGDARGYTF,TGTGCCAGTAGTACCAGGTGGGGGGATGCACGGGGCTACACCTTC
TRBD2,TRBJ2-2,TRBV28,-,CASSTSGRGTGELFF,TGTGCCAGCAGCACCAGCGGGAGAGGCACCGGGGAGCTGTTTTTT
-,TRBJ1-2,TRBV14,few,CASSQGIEGYTF,TGTGCCAGCAGCCAAGGCATAGAAGGCTACACCTTC
-,TRBJ1-3,TRBV5-4,few,CASSRRVSGGNTIYF,TGTGCCAGCAGCCGACGGGTGTCCGGTGGAAACACCATATATTTT
-,TRBJ1-1,TRBV27,-,CASSFGYLNTEAFF,TGTGCCAGCAGTTTTGGTTATTTGAACACTGAAGCTTTCTTT
TRBD2,TRBJ2-1,TRBV2,few,CASRLAGLASYNEQFF,TGTGCCAGCAGGTTGGCGGGACTAGCGTCCTACAATGAGCAGTTCTTC
-,TRBJ2-2,TRBV6-1,-,CASIIAPNTGELFF,TGTGCCAGCATTATAGCCCCGAACACCGGGGAGCTGTTTTTT
TRBD1,TRBJ1-1,TRBV11-2,-,CASSLGQAMNTEAFF,TGTGCCAGCAGCTTGGGACAGGCCATGAACACTGAAGCTTTCTTT
-,TRBJ2-5,TRBV7-2,-,CASSLAKETQYF,TGTGCCAGCAGCTTAGCCAAAGAGACCCAGTACTTC
TRBD2,TRBJ2-3,TRBV12-5,-,CASGLPTDREGSPDTQYF,TGTGCTAGTGGTTTGCCAACTGACCGGGAGGGTTCGCCAGATACGCAGTATTTT
-,TRBJ2-7,TRBV27,few,CASSLSGGFRYEQYF,TGTGCCAGCAGTTTAAGCGGAGGATTTCGCTACGAGCAGTACTTC
-,TRBJ1-1,TRBV11-2,once,CASSAHSQGDREAFF,TGTGCCAGCAGCGCGCACAGCCAGGGAGACCGTGAAGCTTTCTTT
-,TRBJ1-3,TRBV7-2,-,CASSPMKGGTIYF,TGTGCCAGCAGCCCTATGAAGGGTGGGACCATATATTTT
-,TRBJ2-1,TRBV5-1,-,CASSLNAYNNEQFF,TGCGCCAGCAGCTTGAACGCCTATAACAATGAGCAGTTCTTC
-,TRBJ1-2,TRBV5-1,-,CASSLGQGNGYTF,TGCGCCAGCAGCTTGGGGCAGGGTAATGGCTACACCTTC
-,TRBJ1-1,TRBV6-5,-,CASARDTEAFF,TGTGCCAGTGCCAGGGACACTGAAGCTTTCTTT
-,TRBJ2-2,TRBV20-1,few,CSAMEDGELFF,TGCAGTGCTATGGAAGATGGGGAGCTGTTTTTT
-,TRBJ2-5,TRBV7-9,-,CASSLYPAWDAETQYF,TGTGCCAGCAGCTTATACCCGGCGTGGGACGCAGAGACCCAGTACTTC
TRBD2,TRBJ2-1,TRBV27,-,CASSPGSGGRHNEQFF,TGTGCCAGCAGTCCAGGTTCGGGGGGACGCCACAATGAGCAGTTCTTC
TRBD2,TRBJ2-1,TRBV11-2,-,CASSELLAGAYNEQFF,TGTGCCAGCAGCGAACTACTAGCGGGGGCCTACAATGAGCAGTTCTTC
TRBD2,TRBJ2-7,TRBV19,-,CASSLGSSGVYEQYF,TGTGCCAGTAGCCTCGGGTCTAGCGGCGTTTACGAGCAGTACTTC
TRBD1,TRBJ1-1,TRBV7-8,-,CASSLTGGKTEAFF,TGTGCCAGCAGCTTGACAGGGGGAAAGACTGAAGCTTTCTTT
-,TRBJ2-5,TRBV27,-,CASSLSFRETQYF,TGTGCCAGCAGTTTATCGTTTAGAGAGACCCAGTACTTC
TRBD2,TRBJ2-5,TRBV5-1,-,CASSPERVGRETQYF,TGCGCCAGCAGCCCAGAGCGGGTCGGGAGGGAGACCCAGTACTTC
-,TRBJ2-7,TRBV5-1,-,CASSPGTLLEQYF,TGCGCCAGCAGCCCTGGAACTCTCTTGGAGCAGTACTTC
-,TRBJ1-2,TRBV5-6,once,CASSLVGQGGRYGYTF,TGTGCCAGCAGCTTGGTAGGCCAGGGAGGCCGCTATGGCTACACCTTC
-,TRBJ2-7,TRBV5-6,few,CASSLTLEQYF,TGTGCCAGCAGCTTGACGTTGGAGCAGTACTTC
TRBD2,TRBJ2-3,TRBV27,-,CASSFFSGRSFGADTQYF,TGTGCCAGCAGTTTTTTTAGCGGGAGGTCGTTCGGCGCAGATACGCAGTATTTT
-,TRBJ2-2,TRBV5-4,-,CASSLGGDRTGELFF,TGTGCCAGCAGCTTGGGTGGCGACAGGACCGGGGAGCTGTTTTTT
TRBD2,TRBJ2-1,TRBV7-3,-,CASSDSGSSYNEQFF,TGTGCCAGCAGCGATAGCGGGAGCTCCTACAATGAGCAGTTCTTC
-,TRBJ1-1,TRBV18,-,CASSPQGVSSEAFF,TGTGCCAGCTCACCTCAAGGAGTTAGCTCTGAAGCTTTCTTT
-,TRBJ2-7,TRBV12-5,once,CASATPGEQYF,TGTGCTAGTGCGACCCCCGGGGAGCAGTACTTC
TRBD2,TRBJ2-5,TRBV11-3,once,CASSVWREAETQYF,TGTGCCAGCAGTGTATGGCGGGAGGCGGAGACCCAGTACTTC
TRBD1,TRBJ1-5,TRBV5-1,-,CASSPGTGQGQPQHF,TGCGCCAGCAGCCCCGGGACAGGGCAGGGTCAGCCCCAGCATTTT
-,TRBJ1-1,TRBV6-6,once,CASGDRVMNTEAFF,TGTGCCAGCGGTGATCGGGTGATGAACACTGAAGCTTTCTTT
-,TRBJ2-3,TRBV5-5,-,CASSSGGDTQYF,TGTGCCAGCAGTTCTGGGGGAGATACGCAGTATTTT
TRBD2,TRBJ2-3,TRBV7-7,-,CASSLIGGTDTQYF,TGTGCTAGCAGCTTAATCGGGGGGACAGATACGCAGTATTTT